This T cell receptor beta chain was captured in a study of T-cell reconstitution after alpha-beta-depleted transplantation in children. At least ten counts were recorded for this clonotype. Unique molecular identifiers featured in how the TCRbeta library was prepared. TCRdb ran MiXCR on the PCR reads and lists one entry per CDR3 protein. Among hundreds of thousands of distinct CDR3 sequences listed, around 10% were seen once. The CDR3 covers 11 residues. The V gene's germline CDR1 is DFQATT and CDR2 SNEGSKA (reference sequence). The chain has TRBV20-1 and TRBJ1-2, with 10 bases aligning to TRBD1. The clonotype was recovered from a boy younger than two with acute myeloid leukemia, due to receive a stem cell transplant. The material sequenced was PBMCs, taken before TCRalphabeta/CD19-depleted stem cell transplant. CDR3 sequence reads: CTGQGVYGYTF. In DNA form, the CDR3 reads TGCACAGGACAGGGGGTTTATGGCTACACCTTC.